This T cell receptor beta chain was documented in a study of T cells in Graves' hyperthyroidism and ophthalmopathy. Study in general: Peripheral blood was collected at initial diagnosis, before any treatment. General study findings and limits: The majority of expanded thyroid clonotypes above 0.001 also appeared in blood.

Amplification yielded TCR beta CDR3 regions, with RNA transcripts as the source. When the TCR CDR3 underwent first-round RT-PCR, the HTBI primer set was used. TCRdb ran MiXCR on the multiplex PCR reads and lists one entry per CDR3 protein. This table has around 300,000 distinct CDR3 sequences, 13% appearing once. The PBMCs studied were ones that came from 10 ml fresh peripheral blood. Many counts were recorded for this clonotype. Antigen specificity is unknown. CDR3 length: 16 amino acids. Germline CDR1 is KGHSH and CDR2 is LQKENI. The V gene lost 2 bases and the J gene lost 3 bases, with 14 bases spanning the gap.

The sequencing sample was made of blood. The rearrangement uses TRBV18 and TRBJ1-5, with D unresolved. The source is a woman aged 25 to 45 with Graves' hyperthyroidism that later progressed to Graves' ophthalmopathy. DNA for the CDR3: TGTGCCAGCTCACCATCGCTTTCCCTATTCAATCAGCCCCAGCATTTT. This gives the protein CASSPSLSLFNQPQHF.